This T cell receptor (beta chain) was recovered during a study of vaccination effects on CD4 cells after COVID-19. Notes on the study in general: Limitations: small convalescent group and missing early post-infection timepoints.

The repertoire was sequenced with immunoSEQ multiplex PCR; TCRdb's copy has only in-frame clones and lacks some. The data contain about 40,000 clones, about 70% of them singletons. A word on this clone: Its antigen remains unknown.

Culturing for about 9 days preceded CD4+ T cell isolation. BNT162b2 vaccine or mRNA-1273 vaccine was given to participants in two doses. Days 3 and 7 were when half the medium was replaced with IL-2 medium. This CDR3 comprises 12 residues. The ends were cut back, 4 bases at V and 10 bases at J, with 12 bases in the middle. Germline CDR1 is SGDLS and CDR2 is YYNGEE. The origin of this receptor is a human donor who received a COVID-19 vaccine. The sequencing used CD4+ T cells from PBMCs cultured without peptide, collected after COVID-19 vaccination. The chain joins TRBV9 to TRBJ2-1; tentatively, D is TRBD2 (5 bases). The CDR3 DNA reads TGTGCCAGCAGCACGCCGGGCGGGGAGCAGTTCTTC. This codes for CASSTPGGEQFF. The complete variable domain, with remaining parts taken from reference TRBV9 and TRBJ2-1, reads DSGVTQTPKHLITATGQRVTLRCSPRSGDLSVYWYQQSLDQGLQFLIQYYNGEERAKGNILERFSAQQFPDLHSELNLSSLELGDSALYFCASSTPGGEQFFGPGTRLTVL.